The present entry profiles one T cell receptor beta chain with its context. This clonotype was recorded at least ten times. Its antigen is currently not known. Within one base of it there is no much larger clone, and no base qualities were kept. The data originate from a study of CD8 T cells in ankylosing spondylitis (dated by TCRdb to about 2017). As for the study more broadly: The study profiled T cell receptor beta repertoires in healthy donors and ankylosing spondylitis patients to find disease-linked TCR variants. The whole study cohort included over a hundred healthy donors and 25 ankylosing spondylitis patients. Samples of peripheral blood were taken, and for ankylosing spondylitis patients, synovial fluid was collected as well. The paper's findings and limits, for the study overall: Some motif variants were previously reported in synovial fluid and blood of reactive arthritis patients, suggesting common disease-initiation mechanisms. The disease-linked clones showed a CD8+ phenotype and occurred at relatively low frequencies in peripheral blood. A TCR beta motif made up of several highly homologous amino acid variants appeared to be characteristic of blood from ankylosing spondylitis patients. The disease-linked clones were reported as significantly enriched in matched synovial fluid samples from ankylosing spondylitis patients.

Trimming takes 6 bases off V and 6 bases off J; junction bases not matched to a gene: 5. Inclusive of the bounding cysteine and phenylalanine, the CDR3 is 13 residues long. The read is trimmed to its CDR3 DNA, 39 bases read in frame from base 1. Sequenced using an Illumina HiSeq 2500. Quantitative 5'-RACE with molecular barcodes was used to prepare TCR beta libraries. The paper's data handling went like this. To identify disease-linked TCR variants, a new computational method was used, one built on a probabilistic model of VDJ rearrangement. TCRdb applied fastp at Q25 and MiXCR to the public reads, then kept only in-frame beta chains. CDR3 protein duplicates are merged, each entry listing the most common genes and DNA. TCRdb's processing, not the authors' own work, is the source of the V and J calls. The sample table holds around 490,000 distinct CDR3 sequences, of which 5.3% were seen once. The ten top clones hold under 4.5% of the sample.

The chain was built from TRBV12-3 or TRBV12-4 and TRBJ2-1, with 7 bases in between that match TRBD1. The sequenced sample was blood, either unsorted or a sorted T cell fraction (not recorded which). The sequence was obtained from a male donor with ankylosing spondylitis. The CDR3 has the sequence CASRPGTVNEQFF. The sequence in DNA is TGTGCCAGCAGACCTGGGACAGTCAATGAGCAGTTCTTC.